Given below is one TCR beta chain in context. Antigen specificity is unknown. This sample stems from a study of beta chain features in type 1 diabetes. Findings of the study overall: In comparison with healthy donors, patients had naive, central memory and Treg TCRB repertoires that appeared more similar. Whether TCRB rearrangement is influenced by HLA type went unresolved here.

Naive, central memory, regulatory and stem cell-like memory cells within the CD4+ compartment were sorted using CD45RO/CCR7/CD25/CD127/CD95/CD27. Sorted cells reached over 98% purity in every population. Sequencing targeted expressed TCRB transcripts, as all isolated RNA had been reverse transcribed. Clones were sequenced by immunoSEQ multiplex PCR, and TCRdb holds only the in-frame ones, with some missing. The table lists around 400,000 clones, around 15% of them singletons. CDR1 MDHEN and CDR2 SYDVKM come from the germline V gene. Between the trimmed V and J ends, which lost 8 bases and 10 bases, there was a span of 17 bases. The CDR3 contains 12 residues.

V gene TRBV28 combines with J gene TRBJ1-1; the D gene is possibly TRBD1 (5 bases). This TCR was sampled from a woman younger than 30 in good health. The sample consisted of naive CD4+ T cells from blood. Here the CDR3 reads CASSTGLRVAFF. CDR3 nucleotides: TGTGCCAGCTCAACAGGTCTGCGTGTAGCTTTCTTT.